This entry concerns a single T cell receptor (beta chain). The entry originates in a study of cytomegalovirus exposure and HLA in healthy donors. Clones were sequenced by immunoSEQ multiplex PCR, and TCRdb holds only the in-frame ones, with some missing. The sample has under 250,000 clones; 70% to 90% are singletons. The CDR3 covers 16 residues. CDR1 and CDR2 (germline): MNHNS, SASEGT. The germline V and J ends were trimmed by 2 bases and 5 bases, with 15 bases remaining between them. This chain connects TRBV6-1 to TRBJ2-2; possibly TRBD2 for D (6 bases). Material: PBMCs. The clonotype was recovered from a woman under 30 in good health and CMV-seronegative. CDR3 sequence: CASSELTGTGTGELFF. CDR3 nucleotide sequence: TGTGCCAGCAGTGAATTAACGGGGACTGGGACCGGGGAGCTGTTTTTT.